Listed here is a single T cell receptor beta chain. Its target is not known. The sample originates from a study of cytomegalovirus exposure and HLA in healthy donors. Broader study findings: Common viral pathogens were later found to be apparently linked to several of the most significant clusters. CMV serostatus alone was available as immune exposure information.

Losses at the gene ends were 3 bases for V and 5 bases for J; bases not matched to a gene: 1. The CDR3 consists of 12 residues. Germline lookup yields CDR1 GTSNPN and CDR2 SVGIG (reference sequence). PCR was performed using 60 Vbeta and 13 Jbeta primers. Sequencing used immunoSEQ multiplex PCR; TCRdb keeps in-frame clones, though not all of them. This table holds under 200,000 clones, around 87% found once. Sequencing input: PBMCs. The source is a boy aged 2 to 10 in good health and CMV-seronegative. The V call is TRBV30, the J call TRBJ1-2; 9 nucleotides agree with TRBD1. In DNA form, the CDR3 reads TGTGCCTGGAGAGGGACAGGGTATGGCTACACCTTC. Its protein is CAWRGTGYGYTF.